This entry lists 11 T cell receptor beta chains sequenced from one sample in a study of read filtering for tumor transcriptome and immune sequencing. The library was built from around 400 ng RNA with molecular barcoded adaptors for alpha/delta and beta/gamma chains. TCRdb ran MiXCR on the reads and lists one entry per CDR3 protein. The sample shows around 6,000 distinct CDR3 sequences, about a quarter of them seen only once. Sequenced material: a population of CD138-negative cells sorted from bone marrow. The receptors come from a donor over 35 with multiple myeloma.

In its sample, this clonotype ranks as medium-sized. The chain couples TRBV7-9 to TRBJ2-7, with D perhaps matching TRBD2 (6 bases). The CDR3 covers 16 residues. V lost 4 bases and J 3 bases, leaving 19 bases between the germline ends. Germline assignment: CDR1 SEHNR and CDR2 FQNEAQ (reference sequence). The CDR3 sequence is CASSSGTLDGDYEQYF. CDR3 DNA: TGTGCCAGCAGCTCCGGGACTCTAGACGGGGACTACGAGCAGTACTTC.

Ten or more counts support this clonotype. The chain has TRBV15 and TRBJ2-7; D uncertain. The CDR3 sequence is 13 residues long. The germline V gene has CDR1 LNHNV and CDR2 YYDKDF (reference sequence). The V end was cut by 0 bases, the J end by 2 bases, with 5 bases between. The CDR3 DNA reads as TGTGCCACCAGCAGAGATCGCCCCTACGAGCAGTACTTC. This codes for CATSRDRPYEQYF. The whole variable domain, filled in from reference TRBV15 and TRBJ2-7, reads DAMVIQNPRYQVTQFGKPVTLSCSQTLNHNVMYWYQQKSSQAPKLLFHYYDKDFNNEADTPDNFQSRRPNTSFCFLDIRSPGLGDTAMYLCATSRDRPYEQYFGPGTRLTVT.

This rearrangement joins TRBV5-1 to TRBJ2-1; tentatively, D is TRBD1 (5 bases). V lost 5 bases, J lost 8 bases, and 20 bases lay in between. The CDR3 runs to 15 residues. The germline V gene encodes CDR1 SGHRS and CDR2 YFSETQ. The CDR3 region has the DNA TGCGCCAGCAGACAGCCATCACAGGAGTCGGATGAGCAGTTCTTC. This codes for CASRQPSQESDEQFF.

This clonotype showed up just a few times. This likely comes from a read error, as the CDR3 has no conserved phenylalanine or tryptophan at its end. This chain's CDR3 is CASSQQGAGTAELFY. DNA of the CDR3: TGCGCCAGCAGCCAGCAGGGCGCCGGAACCGCGGAGCTGTTTTAT. The V call is TRBV4-1, the J call TRBJ2-2, with TRBD1 as a possible D gene (5 bases). This CDR3 has 15 residues. CDR1 MGHRA and CDR2 YSYEKL come from the germline V gene.

This clonotype was counted at least ten times. V and J are TRBV4-3 and TRBJ2-7, with D possibly TRBD1 on 6 matching bases. V shed 1 base and J shed 5 bases, with 15 bases lying between them. Germline V lookup: CDR1 LGHNA, CDR2 YSLEER. The CDR3 has 15 residues. CDR3 loop: CASSQGLQGPNEQYF. DNA for the CDR3: TGCGCCAGCAGCCAAGGGCTTCAGGGGCCCAACGAGCAGTACTTC.

Notes on this clonotype: A much larger clone lies one base from this, so it may be a read error. The J gene is TRBJ2-5, the V gene TRBV7-2; D unresolved. The CDR3 contains 12 residues. V was shortened by 5 bases and J by 4 bases, with 8 bases between the two germline ends. CDR1 SGHTA and CDR2 FQGNSA come from the germline V gene. The CDR3 sequence is CASSRYRETQYF. The CDR3 nucleotides are TGTGCCAGCAGCCGCTATCGAGAGACCCAGTACTTC. Complete variable domain (other parts from reference TRBV7-2 and TRBJ2-5): GAGVSQSPSNKVTEKGKDVELRCDPISGHTALYWYRQSLGQGLEFLIYFQGNSAPDKSGLPSDRFSAERTGGSVSTLTIQRTQQEDSAVYLCASSRYRETQYFGPGTRLLVL.

This clonotype was recorded once. Because it lacks the conserved phenylalanine or tryptophan at the end, this CDR3 is likely a read error. The V call is TRBV4-3, the J call TRBJ2-2, with D hard to call. The CDR3 spans 16 residues. V lost 2 bases, J lost 2 bases, and 12 bases lay in between. Germline V gives CDR1 LGHNA, CDR2 YSLEER. The CDR3 is CASSQHTLLNTGELFC. CDR3 coding DNA: TGCGCCAGCAGCCAACATACCCTGCTAAACACCGGGGAGCTGTTTTGT.

This clonotype came up many times. This sequence joins TRBV7-9 and TRBJ2-7, with 8 nucleotides matching TRBD2. Looked up from germline, CDR1 is SEHNR and CDR2 is FQNEAQ (reference sequence). The CDR3 length is 15 residues. With V trimmed by 3 bases and J by 1 base, 5 bases remained unmatched. The CDR3: CASSFSGTRSYEQYF. CDR3 coding DNA: TGTGCCAGCAGCTTTTCCGGGACTAGATCCTACGAGCAGTACTTC.

This clonotype was recorded at least ten times. The chain links TRBV20-1 to TRBJ2-7; 7 bases map to TRBD2. Germline CDR1 is DFQATT and CDR2 is SNEGSKA (reference sequence). Losses at the gene ends were 7 bases for V and 2 bases for J; bases not matched to a gene: 8. This CDR3 region has 13 residues. The CDR3 DNA is TGCAGTGTTCAGCTACGGGGGGCCTACGAGCAGTACTTC. It translates to CSVQLRGAYEQYF.

There are many counts of this clonotype. This chain links TRBV7-9 with TRBJ1-1; D is unresolved. The CDR3 loop spans 12 amino acids. V gave up 6 bases and J gave up 7 bases, with 12 bases separating them. CDR1 is SEHNR and CDR2 is FQNEAQ in the germline V gene (reference sequence). The DNA for the CDR3 is TGTGCCAGCAGTGGGGTGTCAGATGAAGCTTTCTTT. As protein: CASSGVSDEAFF.

With regard to this clonotype: The junction departs from germline at one end; a sequencing error may be responsible. The V call is TRBV12-3 or TRBV12-4, the J call TRBJ2-5; D remains ambiguous. This CDR3 comprises 13 residues. CDR3 region: CASTEPGRETQHF. The CDR3 DNA is TGTGCCAGCACCGAACCGGGTAGAGAGACCCAGCACTTC.